This passage covers 12 T cell receptor beta chains from one sample sequenced in a study of patients and donors after allogeneic stem cell transplantation. MiXCR was run by TCRdb on the RT-PCR reads, yielding one entry per CDR3 protein. Altogether more than 850,000 distinct CDR3 sequences are present, about 20% being singletons, with the ten largest covering around 6%. The sample comprised blood, either unsorted or a sorted T cell fraction (not recorded which). These receptors were obtained from a human donor who was either an allogeneic HSCT recipient or a stem cell or donor lymphocyte infusion donor (not recorded which). It is not recorded whose cells these are; they may come from a transplant donor.

This clonotype was observed a handful of times. The rearrangement links TRBV6-5 to TRBJ2-3; no clear D gene. Germline lookup yields CDR1 MNHEY and CDR2 SVGAGI. The V and J ends lost 9 bases and 5 bases respectively, with 12 bases between them. The CDR3 is made up of 12 amino acids. The CDR3 DNA reads TGTGCCAGTGGCCGAGGTGGAGATACGCAGTATTTT. The encoded protein is CASGRGGDTQYF.

This clonotype was seen more than once but under ten times. The V gene is TRBV9, the J gene TRBJ2-2; 11 bases align to TRBD2. The ends lost 2 bases at V and 1 base at J; junction bases unmatched: 10. The CDR3 has 19 amino acids. Germline CDR1 SGDLS, CDR2 YYNGEE. CDR3 protein: CASSVEIAGGPGNTGELFF. The CDR3 DNA reads TGTGCCAGCAGCGTCGAGATAGCGGGAGGGCCAGGGAACACCGGGGAGCTGTTTTTT.

Here the CDR3 DNA reads TGTGCCAGCAGCGACAGGGGGCTTCAGCCCCAGCATTTT. It encodes CASSDRGLQPQHF. The J gene is TRBJ1-5, the V gene TRBV5-5; TRBD1 matches at 10 bases. From germline, CDR1 is SGHKS and CDR2 YYEKEE (reference sequence). This CDR3 has 13 amino acids. Losses at the gene ends were 4 bases for V and 6 bases for J; bases not matched to a gene: 1. The full variable domain, with the rest looked up from reference TRBV5-5 and TRBJ1-5, is DAGVTQSPTHLIKTRGQQVTLRCSPISGHKSVSWYQQVLGQGPQFIFQYYEKEERGRGNFPDRFSARQFPNYSSELNVNALLLGDSALYLCASSDRGLQPQHFGDGTRLSIL.

This clonotype was counted between two and nine times. The chain carries TRBV29-1 and TRBJ2-2; D may be TRBD1 or TRBD2 (5 bases each). CDR1 SQVTM and CDR2 ANQGSEA come from the germline V gene. V was pared by 0 bases and J by 7 bases, with 9 bases between. The CDR3 spans 13 residues. The CDR3 spells CSVEDLRGGELFF. The CDR3 nucleotides are TGCAGCGTTGAAGACTTGAGGGGCGGGGAGCTGTTTTTT.

As concerns this clonotype: One end of the junction is discordant with germline, which a read error may explain. The chain recombines TRBV5-1 with TRBJ2-1; D possibly matches TRBD1 or TRBD2 (5 bases each). The CDR3 sequence is 16 residues long. CDR1 and CDR2 from the germline V gene are SGHRS and YFSETQ. CDR3 sequence (DNA): TGCCCCAGCAGCCCTGCAGGGCTAGCAGGCTACAATGAGCAGTTCTTC. Residues: CPSSPAGLAGYNEQFF.

This clonotype was picked up a small number of times. The CDR3: CASQVDTGVRFF. DNA for the CDR3: TGTGCCAGCCAGGTCGACACCGGAGTCAGATTCTTC. The chain couples TRBV25-1 to TRBJ2-1; D remains ambiguous. Germline CDR1 MGHDK, CDR2 SYGVNS. There are 12 residues in the CDR3. V was cut by 8 bases and J by 16 bases, with 21 bases left in between.

J is TRBJ2-1 and V is TRBV5-1; D may match TRBD1 or TRBD2 (6 bases each). V shed 6 bases and J shed 9 bases, with 13 bases lying between them. The CDR3 runs 12 residues. Germline V gives CDR1 SGHRS, CDR2 YFSETQ. The CDR3 DNA follows: TGCGCCAGCATATCACAGGGAGGTGAGCAGTTCTTC. Encoded protein: CASISQGGEQFF.

The table lists this clonotype with a few counts. The J gene is TRBJ2-2, the V gene TRBV12-5; no firm D call. Germline loops: CDR1 LGHNT, CDR2 FRNRAP. V dropped 1 base and J dropped 6 bases, with 0 bases sitting between them. This CDR3 has 11 residues. The CDR3 protein is CASGLAGELFF. In nucleotides, the CDR3 is TGTGCTAGTGGTTTGGCCGGGGAGCTGTTTTTT.

The sample holds a few counts of this clonotype. The chain joins TRBV9 to TRBJ2-3, with 9 bases lining up with TRBD2. V lost 4 bases and J lost 4; bases outside the gene matches: 7. The CDR3 loop spans 15 amino acids. Germline V CDR1 and CDR2: SGDLS, YYNGEE. The CDR3 DNA reads TGTGCCAGCAGCCCCCGGACTAGCGATGCAGATACGCAGTATTTT. It is translated as CASSPRTSDADTQYF. Full variable domain (rest looked up from reference TRBV9 and TRBJ2-3): DSGVTQTPKHLITATGQRVTLRCSPRSGDLSVYWYQQSLDQGLQFLIQYYNGEERAKGNILERFSAQQFPDLHSELNLSSLELGDSALYFCASSPRTSDADTQYFGPGTRLTVL.

J is TRBJ2-7 and V is TRBV5-1; tentatively, D is TRBD1 (5 bases). CDR1 and CDR2 from the germline V gene are SGHRS and YFSETQ. Trimming cost V 1 base and J 0 bases, with 14 bases left between them. This CDR3 contains 16 residues. The chain's CDR3 is CASSLQGRDSSYEQYF. CDR3 nucleotide sequence: TGCGCCAGCAGCTTGCAGGGAAGGGATAGCTCCTACGAGCAGTACTTC. The whole variable domain, remainder taken from reference TRBV5-1 and TRBJ2-7, is KAGVTQTPRYLIKTRGQQVTLSCSPISGHRSVSWYQQTPGQGLQFLFEYFSETQRNKGNFPGRFSGRQFSNSRSEMNVSTLELGDSALYLCASSLQGRDSSYEQYFGPGTRLTVT.

This clonotype was counted a few times. This sequence joins TRBV30 and TRBJ1-1; D unclear. The CDR3 is 15 amino acids. Germline V CDR1 and CDR2: GTSNPN, SVGIG (reference sequence). The V and J ends lost 4 bases and 2 bases respectively, with 17 bases between them. CDR3 nucleotides: TGTGCCTGGACACATCAACGGCGGTATAACACTGAAGCTTTCTTT. Amino acids: CAWTHQRRYNTEAFF. Using reference TRBV30 and TRBJ1-1 for the parts outside the CDR3, the full variable domain is SQTIHQWPATLVQPVGSPLSLECTVEGTSNPNLYWYRQAAGRGLQLLFYSVGIGQISSEVPQNLSASRPQDRQFILSSKKLLLSDSGFYLCAWTHQRRYNTEAFFGQGTRLTVV.

This clonotype was found a few times. The chain has TRBV11-2 and TRBJ1-3; D might be TRBD1 (5 bases). The CDR3 length is 19 residues. Germline-derived CDR1 and CDR2 are SGHAT and FQNNGV. Trimming cost V 5 bases and J 0 bases, with 23 bases left between them. The CDR3 reads CASSLFRSGPVSSGNTIYF. CDR3 nucleotides: TGTGCCAGCAGCCTCTTCCGATCGGGACCAGTTAGCTCTGGAAACACCATATATTTT.